This T cell receptor (beta chain) is drawn from a study of CD8 T cells in Susac syndrome. Deletions cut 8 bases from V and 3 bases from J, with 11 bases between. The CDR3 length is 12 residues. Germline V lookup: CDR1 SNHLY, CDR2 FYNNEI. In blood CD8+ and CD4+ T cells, TCR beta underwent sequencing. Reverse transcription used about 0.45 to 1 ug RNA and random hexamers. TCRdb re-called the immunoSEQ multiplex PCR reads with MiXCR, one entry per CDR3 protein. The sample shows some 160,000 distinct CDR3 sequences, approximately 94% of them seen only once. The V gene is TRBV2, the J gene TRBJ2-7, with no clear D. The TCR was taken from a human donor with Susac syndrome. Sequences were obtained from CD4+ T cells from PBMCs. CDR3: CASAVDHYEQYF. CDR3 bases: TGTGCCAGCGCGGTCGATCACTACGAGCAGTACTTC.